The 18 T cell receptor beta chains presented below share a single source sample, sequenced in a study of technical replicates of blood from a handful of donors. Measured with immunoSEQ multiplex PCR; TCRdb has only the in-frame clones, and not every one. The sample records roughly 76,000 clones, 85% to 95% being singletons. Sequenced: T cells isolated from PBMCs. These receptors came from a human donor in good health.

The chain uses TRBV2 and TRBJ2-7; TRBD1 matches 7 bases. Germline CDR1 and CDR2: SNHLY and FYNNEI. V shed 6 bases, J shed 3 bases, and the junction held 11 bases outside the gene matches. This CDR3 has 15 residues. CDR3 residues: CASSVRDSEVYEQYF. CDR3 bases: TGTGCCAGCAGCGTCCGGGACAGTGAAGTCTACGAGCAGTACTTC.

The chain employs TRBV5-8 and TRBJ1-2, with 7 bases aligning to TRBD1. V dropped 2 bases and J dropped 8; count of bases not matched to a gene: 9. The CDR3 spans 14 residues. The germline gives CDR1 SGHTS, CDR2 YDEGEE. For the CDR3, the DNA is TGTGCCAGCAGCTTATATCTAGGGGGCAGAGGCTACACCTTC. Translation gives CASSLYLGGRGYTF. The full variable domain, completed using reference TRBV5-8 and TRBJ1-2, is EAGVTQSPTHLIKTRGQQATLRCSPISGHTSVYWYQQALGLGLQFLLWYDEGEERNRGNFPPRFSGRQFPNYSSELNVNALELEDSALYLCASSLYLGGRGYTFGSGTRLTVV.

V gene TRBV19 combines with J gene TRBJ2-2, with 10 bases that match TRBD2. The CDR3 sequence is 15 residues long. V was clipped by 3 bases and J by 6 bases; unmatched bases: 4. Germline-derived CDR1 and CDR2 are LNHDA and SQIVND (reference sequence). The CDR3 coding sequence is TGTGCCAGTAGTATCTCTAGCGGGAGCCCCGGGGAGCTGTTTTTT. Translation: CASSISSGSPGELFF.

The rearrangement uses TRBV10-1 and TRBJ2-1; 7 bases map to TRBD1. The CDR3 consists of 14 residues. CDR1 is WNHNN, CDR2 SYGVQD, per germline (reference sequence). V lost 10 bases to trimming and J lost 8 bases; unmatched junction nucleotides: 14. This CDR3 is CATESRGRLYEQFF. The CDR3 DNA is TGCGCCACCGAATCTAGGGGGCGCCTCTATGAGCAGTTCTTC.

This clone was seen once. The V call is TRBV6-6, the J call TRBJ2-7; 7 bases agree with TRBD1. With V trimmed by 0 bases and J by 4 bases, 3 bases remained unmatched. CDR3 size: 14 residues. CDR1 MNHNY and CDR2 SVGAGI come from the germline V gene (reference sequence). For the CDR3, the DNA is TGTGCCAGCAGTTACTCAGGGGGCGGTTACGAGCAGTACTTC. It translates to CASSYSGGGYEQYF.

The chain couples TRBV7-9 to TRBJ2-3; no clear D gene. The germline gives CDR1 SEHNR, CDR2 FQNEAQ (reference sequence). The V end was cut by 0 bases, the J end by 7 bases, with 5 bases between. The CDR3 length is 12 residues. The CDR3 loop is CASSLAYNTQYF. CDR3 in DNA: TGTGCCAGCAGCTTAGCGTACAATACGCAGTATTTT.

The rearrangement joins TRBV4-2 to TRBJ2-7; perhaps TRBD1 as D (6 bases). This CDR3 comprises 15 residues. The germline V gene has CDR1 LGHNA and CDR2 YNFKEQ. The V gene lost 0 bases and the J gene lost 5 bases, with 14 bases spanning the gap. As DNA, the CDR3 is TGTGCCAGCAGCCAAGATCGGAGGACAGACCACGAGCAGTACTTC. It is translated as CASSQDRRTDHEQYF.

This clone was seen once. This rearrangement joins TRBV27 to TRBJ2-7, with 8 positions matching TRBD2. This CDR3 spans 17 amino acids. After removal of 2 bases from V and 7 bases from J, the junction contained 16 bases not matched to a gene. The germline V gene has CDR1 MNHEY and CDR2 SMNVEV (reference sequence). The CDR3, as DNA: TGTGCCAGCAGTTTACGAGCGGTGACTAGCGATAAGCGGGAGCAGTACTTC. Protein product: CASSLRAVTSDKREQYF.

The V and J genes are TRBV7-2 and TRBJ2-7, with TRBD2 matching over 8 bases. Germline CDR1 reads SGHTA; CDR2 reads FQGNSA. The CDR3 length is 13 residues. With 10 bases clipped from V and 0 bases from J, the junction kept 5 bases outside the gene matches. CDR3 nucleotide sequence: TGTGCCACGGGGGGGGGTATCTCCTACGAGCAGTACTTC. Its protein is CATGGGISYEQYF.

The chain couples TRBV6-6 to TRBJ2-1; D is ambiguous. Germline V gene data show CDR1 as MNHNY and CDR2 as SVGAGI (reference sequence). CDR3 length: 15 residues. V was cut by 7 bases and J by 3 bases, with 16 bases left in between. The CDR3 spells CASMAPGSFYNEQFF. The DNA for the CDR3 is TGTGCCAGCATGGCTCCCGGGTCTTTCTACAATGAGCAGTTCTTC.

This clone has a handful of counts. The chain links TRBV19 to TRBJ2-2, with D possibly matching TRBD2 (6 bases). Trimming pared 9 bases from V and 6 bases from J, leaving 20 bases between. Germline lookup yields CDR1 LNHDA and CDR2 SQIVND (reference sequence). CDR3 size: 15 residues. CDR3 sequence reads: CASSPSRRAPGELFF. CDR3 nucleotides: TGTGCCAGCAGTCCGAGCAGGAGGGCCCCCGGGGAGCTGTTTTTT.

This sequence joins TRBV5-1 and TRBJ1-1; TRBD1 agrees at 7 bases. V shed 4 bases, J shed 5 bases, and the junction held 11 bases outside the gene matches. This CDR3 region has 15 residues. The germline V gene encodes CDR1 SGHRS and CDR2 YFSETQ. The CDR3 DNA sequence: TGCGCCAGCAGCCGCTTAGGGGGCGGAAGGACTGAAGCTTTCTTT. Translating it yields CASSRLGGGRTEAFF.

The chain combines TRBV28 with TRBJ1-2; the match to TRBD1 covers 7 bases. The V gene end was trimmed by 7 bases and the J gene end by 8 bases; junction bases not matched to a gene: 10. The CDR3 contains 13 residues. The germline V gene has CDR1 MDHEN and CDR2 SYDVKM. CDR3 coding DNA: TGTGCCAGCAACCGAGGGGGCGCAATAGGCTACACCTTC. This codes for CASNRGGAIGYTF.

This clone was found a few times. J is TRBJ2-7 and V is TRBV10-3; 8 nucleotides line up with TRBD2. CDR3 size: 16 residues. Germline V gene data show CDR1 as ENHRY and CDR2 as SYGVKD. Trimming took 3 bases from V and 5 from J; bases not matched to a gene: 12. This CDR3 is CAISDRPSGSFHEQYF. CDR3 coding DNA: TGTGCCATCAGTGACCGACCCAGCGGGAGTTTCCACGAGCAGTACTTC.

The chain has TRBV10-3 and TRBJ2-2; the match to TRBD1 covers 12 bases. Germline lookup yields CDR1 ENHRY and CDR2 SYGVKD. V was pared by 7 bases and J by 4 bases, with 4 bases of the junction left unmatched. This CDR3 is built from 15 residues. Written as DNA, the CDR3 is TGTGCCATCAATCAGGGACAGGGGGCCACCGGGGAGCTGTTTTTT. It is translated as CAINQGQGATGELFF.

This chain's CDR3 is CASSLQPGRSYEQYF. The CDR3 coding sequence is TGTGCCAGCAGTCTGCAACCGGGTCGGTCCTACGAGCAGTACTTC. The V call is TRBV6-1, the J call TRBJ2-7; D unclear. Germline assignment: CDR1 MNHNS and CDR2 SASEGT. The CDR3 has 15 residues. V was trimmed by 5 bases and J by 1 base, leaving 15 bases between them.

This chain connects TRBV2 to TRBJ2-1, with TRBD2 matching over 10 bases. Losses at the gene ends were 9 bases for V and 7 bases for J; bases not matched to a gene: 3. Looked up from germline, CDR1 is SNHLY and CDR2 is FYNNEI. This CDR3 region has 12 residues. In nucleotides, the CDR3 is TGTGCCAGGACTAGCGGGTATAATGAGCAGTTCTTC. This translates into CARTSGYNEQFF.

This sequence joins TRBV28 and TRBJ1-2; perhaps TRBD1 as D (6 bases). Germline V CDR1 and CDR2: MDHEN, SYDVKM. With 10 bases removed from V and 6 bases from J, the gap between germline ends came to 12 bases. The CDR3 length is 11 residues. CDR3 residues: CATETGNGYTF. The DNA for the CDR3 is TGTGCCACCGAGACAGGAAATGGCTACACCTTC.